These 22 T cell receptor beta chains were all obtained from the same sample, sequenced in a study of graft-versus-host responses after intestinal transplantation. Method: immunoSEQ multiplex PCR; TCRdb's copy keeps in-frame clones and lacks some. The sample carries about 110,000 clones, 85% to 95% recorded once. Antigens for these TCRs are unknown. This material consisted of unstimulated CD8+ T cells sorted from spleen or lymph node cells, taken before intestinal transplant. Receptors were obtained from a human donor who received an intestinal transplant.

This chain joins TRBV7-6 and TRBJ2-3; no clear D. This CDR3 is 17 amino acids long. V was cut by 1 base and J by 1 base, with 15 bases left in between. Germline V gene sequence: CDR1 SGHVS, CDR2 FNYEAQ. Written as DNA, the CDR3 is TGTGCCAGCAGCTTAGAGGGCTTGCGGCAGGGCACAGATACGCAGTATTTT. It yields the protein CASSLEGLRQGTDTQYF.

The chain has TRBV4-1 and TRBJ2-2; possibly TRBD1 for D (6 bases). Germline V lookup: CDR1 MGHRA, CDR2 YSYEKL. The CDR3 length is 17 residues. With 2 bases removed from V and 1 base from J, the gap between germline ends came to 14 bases. This CDR3 is CASSQQQGSVNTGELFF. CDR3 sequence (DNA): TGCGCCAGCAGCCAACAACAGGGAAGCGTGAACACCGGGGAGCTGTTTTTT.

The chain has TRBV6-1 and TRBJ1-1, with unresolved D. CDR3 size: 14 residues. Germline V gives CDR1 MNHNS, CDR2 SASEGT. The germline V and J ends were trimmed by 0 bases and 1 base, with 6 bases remaining between them. CDR3 sequence reads: CASSEARRNTEAFF. In DNA form, the CDR3 reads TGTGCCAGCAGTGAAGCGCGGAGGAACACTGAAGCTTTCTTT.

J is TRBJ2-3 and V is TRBV7-9; D is undetermined. CDR3 length equals 16 residues. V was shortened by 1 base and J by 4 bases, with 15 bases between the two germline ends. CDR1 and CDR2 from the germline V gene are SEHNR and FQNEAQ (reference sequence). The CDR3 loop is CASSLDGVGTSDTQYF. The CDR3 DNA is TGTGCCAGCAGCTTAGACGGAGTGGGAACGTCAGATACGCAGTATTTT. Full variable domain (outside the CDR3, taken from reference TRBV7-9 and TRBJ2-3): DTGVSQNPRHKITKRGQNVTFRCDPISEHNRLYWYRQTLGQGPEFLTYFQNEAQLEKSRLLSDRFSAERPKGSFSTLEIQRTEQGDSAMYLCASSLDGVGTSDTQYFGPGTRLTVL.

V and J are TRBV13 and TRBJ2-2; no firm D call. Germline V gives CDR1 PRHDT, CDR2 FYEKMQ (reference sequence). The V end lost 0 bases, the J end lost 0 bases, and 8 bases lay between the germline ends. This CDR3 comprises 16 residues. CDR3 in DNA: TGTGCCAGCAGCTTAGGAGGCAGCTCGAACACCGGGGAGCTGTTTTTT. It yields the protein CASSLGGSSNTGELFF.

V gene TRBV2 combines with J gene TRBJ2-7, with 9 nucleotides matching TRBD1. There are 14 residues in the CDR3. Trimming cost V 7 bases and J 9 bases; bases outside gene matches: 13. CDR1 and CDR2 from the germline V gene are SNHLY and FYNNEI. CDR3 in amino acids: CASNSWDRALRQYF. CDR3 sequence (DNA): TGTGCCAGCAACTCGTGGGACAGGGCCCTTCGGCAGTACTTC.

The chain combines TRBV11-2 with TRBJ1-1, with D perhaps TRBD1 (6 bases). Germline V gives CDR1 SGHAT, CDR2 FQNNGV. This CDR3 region has 16 residues. Trimming stripped 6 bases from V and 3 bases from J, with 20 bases between. CDR3 bases: TGTGCCAGCAGATCAGAGGTTGGGGGCTGGGACACTGAAGCTTTCTTT. Its protein is CASRSEVGGWDTEAFF.

This chain connects TRBV25-1 to TRBJ1-1; no reliable D call. Trimming cost V 1 base and J 2 bases, with 8 bases left between them. The CDR3 runs 14 residues. Germline values: CDR1 MGHDK, CDR2 SYGVNS. Here the CDR3 DNA reads TGTGCCAGCAGTGAATTACGGGAAAACACTGAAGCTTTCTTT. It yields the protein CASSELRENTEAFF.

This clone was observed once. V and J are TRBV4-1 and TRBJ1-1; D is unclear. The V gene lost 0 bases and the J gene lost 1 base, with 9 bases spanning the gap. Germline values: CDR1 MGHRA, CDR2 YSYEKL. There are 15 residues in the CDR3. The DNA of the CDR3 is TGCGCCAGCAGCCAAGATTCCGTTGAGAACACTGAAGCTTTCTTT. Translation gives CASSQDSVENTEAFF.

The chain has TRBV6-1 and TRBJ2-7, with 9 positions matching TRBD2. The CDR3 is 16 amino acids. CDR1 is MNHNS and CDR2 is SASEGT in the germline V gene. The ends lost 3 bases at V and 9 bases at J; junction bases unmatched: 15. Written as DNA, the CDR3 is TGTGCCAGCAGTGACGACGGGGGCGGGAGGGCCCTGGGGCAGTACTTC. This encodes CASSDDGGGRALGQYF.

The chain links TRBV19 to TRBJ2-3, with TRBD2 matching over 12 bases. The CDR3 runs 15 residues. From germline, CDR1 is LNHDA and CDR2 SQIVND (reference sequence). V shed 2 bases and J 4 bases; nucleotides not matched to a gene: 1. CDR3 amino acids: CASSILAGGSDTQYF. The CDR3 DNA is TGTGCCAGTAGTATACTAGCGGGAGGGTCAGATACGCAGTATTTT.

The chain employs TRBV2 and TRBJ2-4; D might be TRBD2 (6 bases). The CDR3 consists of 16 residues. V dropped 8 bases and J dropped 7 bases, with 24 bases sitting between them. Germline loops: CDR1 SNHLY, CDR2 FYNNEI. DNA of the CDR3: TGTGCCAGCGCCGACCGCGGACTATCGAGGAAGAACATTCAGTACTTC. It specifies CASADRGLSRKNIQYF.

The chain has TRBV6-5 and TRBJ2-5; the D is unclear. The germline V gene encodes CDR1 MNHEY and CDR2 SVGAGI. The CDR3 runs to 11 residues. Trimming took off 5 bases at V and 1 base at J, with 2 bases between the two ends. DNA for the CDR3: TGTGCCAGCAGTCGCCAAGAGACCCAGTACTTC. Its translation is CASSRQETQYF.

The rearrangement uses TRBV10-1 and TRBJ2-7; D remains ambiguous. CDR1 WNHNN and CDR2 SYGVQD come from the germline V gene (reference sequence). CDR3 length equals 17 residues. The V end was cut by 0 bases, the J end by 4 bases, with 19 bases between. The CDR3 here is CASSESVTIGRKYEQYF. Here the CDR3 DNA reads TGCGCCAGCAGTGAGTCTGTAACAATAGGGCGAAAATACGAGCAGTACTTC.

The chain combines TRBV7-9 with TRBJ1-1, with D possibly being TRBD1 (5 bases). The V gene's germline CDR1 is SEHNR and CDR2 FQNEAQ (reference sequence). V lost 5 bases and J lost 3, with 13 bases in between. This CDR3 spans 14 amino acids. In nucleotides, the CDR3 is TGTGCCAGCAGCCCAGACGGGGGATACACTGAAGCTTTCTTT. Translating gives CASSPDGGYTEAFF.

The chain combines TRBV29-1 with TRBJ2-7; D perhaps matches TRBD2 (5 bases). V was cut by 5 bases and J by 6 bases, with 14 bases left in between. This CDR3 is 12 amino acids long. Germline values: CDR1 SQVTM, CDR2 ANQGSEA. The CDR3 region is CSVYYTRGEQYF. CDR3 nucleotide sequence: TGCAGCGTTTACTATACCCGGGGCGAGCAGTACTTC.

This chain joins TRBV19 and TRBJ1-1, with D unclear. CDR1 and CDR2 (germline): LNHDA, SQIVND (reference sequence). The CDR3 loop spans 13 amino acids. V dropped 2 bases and J dropped 4 bases, with 8 bases sitting between them. CDR3: CASSIIGITEAFF. The CDR3 nucleotides read TGTGCCAGTAGTATAATAGGGATCACTGAAGCTTTCTTT.

V usage is TRBV11-2 and J usage is TRBJ2-2, with 8 bases identical to TRBD1. From germline, CDR1 is SGHAT and CDR2 FQNNGV. The CDR3 consists of 17 residues. V lost 1 base to trimming and J lost 4 bases; unmatched junction nucleotides: 8. The CDR3 DNA sequence: TGTGCCAGCAGCTTAGCCCCGGGGACAGGACCCACCGGGGAGCTGTTTTTT. It encodes CASSLAPGTGPTGELFF.

The chain uses TRBV13 and TRBJ1-1; D remains unclear. V lost 6 bases and J 6 bases, leaving 14 bases between the germline ends. CDR1 and CDR2 from the germline V gene are PRHDT and FYEKMQ (reference sequence). The CDR3 has 13 amino acids. The CDR3 is CASSPQEGAEAFF. The CDR3 nucleotides are TGTGCCAGCAGTCCTCAGGAGGGAGCTGAAGCTTTCTTT.

The chain combines TRBV29-1 with TRBJ1-2; D ambiguous. The ends were cut back, 5 bases at V and 6 bases at J, with 16 bases in the middle. CDR3 size: 13 residues. The germline gives CDR1 SQVTM, CDR2 ANQGSEA. The CDR3 loop reads CSVRVTIGHGYTF. The CDR3 nucleotides read TGCAGCGTTCGTGTGACAATAGGCCATGGCTACACCTTC.

This clone has only one observation. The V and J genes are TRBV30 and TRBJ2-5; D remains unclear. The J call may be in error: the DNA end matches TRBJ2-7 better. There are 13 residues in the CDR3. CDR1 is GTSNPN, CDR2 SVGIG, per germline (reference sequence). The CDR3 bases are TGTGCCTGTGCCCCAGGCTCTTCCTACGAGCAGTACTTC. It encodes CACAPGSSYEQYF.

The chain joins TRBV6-6 to TRBJ2-5, with D maybe TRBD1 (6 bases). CDR3 length: 14 residues. Germline V gene sequence: CDR1 MNHNY, CDR2 SVGAGI (reference sequence). V was shortened by 7 bases and J by 5 bases, with 17 bases between the two germline ends. The CDR3 here is CASNDRRRMETQYF. Here the CDR3 DNA reads TGTGCCAGCAACGACAGGAGGAGGATGGAGACCCAGTACTTC.